The rows below give T cell receptor beta chains drawn from one sample of a study of prognosis after radiotherapy for stage I lung cancer. TCRdb passed the multiplex PCR reads through MiXCR, listing each CDR3 protein once. Here the sample spans around 29,000 distinct CDR3 sequences, 46% being singletons. The input for sequencing was PBMCs, taken before or after stereotactic body radiation therapy (not recorded which). These receptors came from a donor at least 50 years old with non-small cell lung cancer. Each CDR3 is given with its conserved first and last residue. A D gene is named only where the DNA matches it firmly. The size entry is marked missing in some rows and otherwise reads once, few, many or a size class.

>-|-|TRBJ2-3|TRBV12-3/TRBV12-4
CASTSGGGADQPQYF
TGTGCCAGCACCTCTGGTGGAGGGGCTGATCAGCCCCAGTATTTT
>TRBD1|once|TRBJ2-1|TRBV6-1
CATGDRAYNEQFF
TGTGCCACTGGGGACAGGGCCTACAATGAGCAGTTCTTC
>-|medium-sized|TRBJ2-2|TRBV12-3/TRBV12-4
CASEGIFTGELFF
TGTGCCAGCGAGGGGATCTTCACCGGGGAGCTGTTTTTT
>TRBD1|once|TRBJ2-1|TRBV6-2/TRBV6-3
CASIYIGTGNNEQFF
TGTGCCAGCATTTACATCGGGACAGGCAATAATGAGCAGTTCTTC
>-|many|TRBJ2-1|TRBV7-2
CASSLPSNDEQFF
TGTGCCAGCAGCCTCCCAAGTAATGATGAGCAGTTCTTC
>TRBD2|many|TRBJ2-7|TRBV11-2
CASSLRGGSGTRSYEQYF
TGTGCCAGCAGCCTTAGGGGGGGTAGCGGGACGAGATCCTACGAGCAGTACTTC
>-|many|TRBJ2-3|TRBV2
CASTEDTAINTQYF
TGTGCCAGCACAGAGGACACTGCCATAAATACGCAGTATTTT
>-|many|TRBJ2-1|TRBV9
CASSTEGGSPIYNEQFF
TGTGCCAGCAGCACAGAAGGGGGTTCTCCCATATACAATGAGCAGTTCTTC
>-|-|TRBJ1-3|TRBV7-6
CASSFSSSAVNTIYF
TGTGCCAGTAGCTTCTCATCCTCTGCTGTAAACACCATATATTTT
>TRBD2|many|TRBJ2-3|TRBV18
CASSPLGSGVSRDTQYF
TGTGCCAGCTCACCCCTTGGGAGCGGGGTCTCCCGCGATACGCAGTATTTT
>TRBD2|few|TRBJ2-1|TRBV7-3
CASSQRGTSGGGQFF
TGTGCCAGCAGCCAAAGGGGAACTAGCGGGGGGGGGCAGTTCTTC
>TRBD2|once|TRBJ2-1|TRBV20-1
CSSPRTSGLPGDFF
TGCAGTTCGCCCAGGACTAGCGGTCTTCCTGGGGATTTCTTC
>TRBD2|many|TRBJ2-5|TRBV7-2
CASSSSKTSGRETQYF
TGTGCCAGCAGCTCATCAAAGACTAGCGGGAGGGAGACCCAGTACTTC
>-|medium-sized|TRBJ1-5|TRBV6-2/TRBV6-3
CASRPQVSNQPQHF
TGTGCCAGCAGGCCACAGGTTAGCAATCAGCCCCAGCATTTT
>-|many|TRBJ2-3|TRBV7-6
CASSLASGTDTQYF
TGTGCCAGCAGCTTAGCGTCGGGGACAGATACGCAGTATTTT
>TRBD2|-|TRBJ2-1|TRBV6-4
CASSGDAGGRNEQFF
TGTGCCAGCAGTGGGGATGCGGGAGGCAGAAATGAGCAGTTCTTC
>-|-|TRBJ1-1|TRBV6-1
CASRRYRINTEAFF
TGTGCCAGCAGAAGGTACAGGATTAACACTGAAGCTTTCTTT
>TRBD2|many|TRBJ2-1|TRBV12-3/TRBV12-4
CASSSWTSGVGNEQFF
TGTGCCAGCAGTTCTTGGACTAGCGGGGTTGGGAATGAGCAGTTCTTC
>-|-|TRBJ1-4|TRBV15
CATSRYSGGEKLFF
TGTGCCACCAGCCGGTACTCTGGAGGGGAAAAACTGTTTTTT
>-|-|TRBJ1-3|TRBV12-3/TRBV12-4
CASRLGTTFYTIYF
TGTGCCAGCAGGCTCGGTACAACTTTTTACACCATATATTTT
>-|many|TRBJ2-7|TRBV5-4
CASSIDRYEQYF
TGTGCCAGCAGCATTGACAGATACGAGCAGTACTTC
>-|many|TRBJ2-1|TRBV5-1
CASSPGGREGNEQFF
TGCGCCAGCAGCCCCGGGGGGCGTGAAGGGAATGAGCAGTTCTTC
>-|-|TRBJ1-6|TRBV2
CASSPDSHRNNSPLHF
TGTGCCAGCAGTCCTGACAGTCACCGGAATAATTCACCCCTCCACTTT
>-|medium-sized|TRBJ1-3|TRBV27
CASSLRGGRVNTIYF
TGTGCCAGCAGTTTACGAGGGGGGCGTGTAAACACCATATATTTT
>TRBD1|many|TRBJ1-1|TRBV11-3
CASSTRDRATEAFF
TGTGCCAGCAGCACCCGGGACAGGGCCACTGAAGCTTTCTTT
>-|-|TRBJ1-1|TRBV6-1
CASSRNLRAFF
TGTGCCAGCAGCCGGAACTTACGGGCTTTCTTT
>TRBD2|-|TRBJ2-2|TRBV28
CVSSSGGPGEPFF
TGTGTCAGCAGTTCGGGAGGGCCCGGGGAGCCGTTTTTT
>TRBD2|-|TRBJ2-1|TRBV10-3
CAISESTSGRYNEQFF
TGTGCCATCAGTGAGTCAACTAGCGGGAGATACAATGAGCAGTTCTTC
>-|many|TRBJ2-7|TRBV9
CASSASERSPSYEQYF
TGTGCCAGCAGCGCCAGTGAGCGGAGCCCCTCCTACGAGCAGTACTTC
>-|-|TRBJ2-2|TRBV27
CASRVTLNTVELFF
TGTGCCAGCAGGGTCACACTGAACACCGTGGAGCTGTTTTTT
>-|-|TRBJ2-1|TRBV9
CASSAGTTHNEQFF
TGTGCCAGCAGCGCCGGGACGACTCACAATGAGCAGTTCTTC
>-|-|TRBJ2-2|TRBV24-1
CATSDRTVTGDPFF
TGTGCCACCAGCGACCGGACGGTTACCGGGGATCCGTTTTTT